Each of the 15 T cell receptor beta chains below was sequenced from the same sample in a study of T cells in Graves' hyperthyroidism and ophthalmopathy. TCR beta CDR3 regions were amplified from RNA transcripts. Researchers ran a first-round RT-PCR on the TCR CDR3 using the HTBI primer set. TCRdb reprocessed the multiplex PCR reads via MiXCR and lists one record per CDR3 protein. The sample consists of approximately 600,000 distinct CDR3 sequences, less than 25% of them appearing once. The sample was blood. These TCRs come from a man under 40 with Graves' ophthalmopathy.

This clonotype has only a few counts. The chain uses TRBV7-6 and TRBJ2-5, with 9 bases lining up with TRBD1. From germline, CDR1 is SGHVS and CDR2 FNYEAQ. The CDR3 length is 16 residues. J was trimmed by 4 bases and V by 5 bases; bases with no gene match: 11. CDR3 bases: TGTGCCAGCAGCACAAACAGGGGGCAACGACCAGAGACCCAGTACTTC. Amino acids: CASSTNRGQRPETQYF.

The rearrangement joins TRBV4-3 to TRBJ2-7; D perhaps matches TRBD2 (6 bases). V was cut by 0 bases and J by 6 bases, with 21 bases left in between. The CDR3 contains 17 residues. Germline CDR1 reads LGHNA; CDR2 reads YSLEER. The CDR3 loop is CASSQDRGSRRAGEQYF. CDR3 nucleotide sequence: TGCGCCAGCAGCCAAGATAGGGGAAGCAGGAGGGCCGGCGAGCAGTACTTC.

This clonotype was counted only a few times. The chain joins TRBV6-1 to TRBJ2-5, with a weak D call TRBD2 (7 bases). V was clipped by 10 bases and J by 4 bases, with 16 bases between them. CDR1 and CDR2 (germline): MNHNS, SASEGT. This CDR3 has 13 residues. The CDR3: CATTRGGGETQYF. The CDR3 DNA reads TGTGCCACGACAAGGGGAGGGGGAGAGACCCAGTACTTC.

The V and J genes are TRBV6-1 and TRBJ1-5, with D uncertain. Trimming took off 8 bases at V and 1 base at J, with 3 bases between the two ends. The CDR3 length is 11 residues. Germline lookup yields CDR1 MNHNS and CDR2 SASEGT. The CDR3 reads CASQSNQPQHF. CDR3 nucleotide sequence: TGTGCCAGCCAGAGCAATCAGCCCCAGCATTTT.

The rearrangement links TRBV18 to TRBJ2-7, with 7 bases matching TRBD1. The CDR3 has 13 residues. J was trimmed by 4 bases and V by 5 bases; bases with no gene match: 5. Germline V CDR1 and CDR2: KGHSH, LQKENI. The CDR3 DNA follows: TGTGCCAGCTCAAAGGGACAGTTATACGAGCAGTACTTC. Its protein product is CASSKGQLYEQYF.

The chain employs TRBV9 and TRBJ1-2; D remains unclear. From germline, CDR1 is SGDLS and CDR2 YYNGEE. V was pared by 0 bases and J by 6 bases, with 15 bases between. This CDR3 contains 15 residues. In nucleotides, the CDR3 is TGTGCCAGCAGCGTAGAAGCCAGTCCGGTGAATGGCTACACCTTC. It encodes CASSVEASPVNGYTF.

J is TRBJ2-7 and V is TRBV20-1; 11 bases are a match to TRBD2. CDR1 is DFQATT and CDR2 is SNEGSKA in the germline V gene (reference sequence). V gave up 3 bases and J gave up 4 bases; unmatched junction bases: 5. The CDR3 contains 14 residues. The CDR3 nucleotides read TGCAGTGCTAGCGACCCTAGCGGGAGGTACGAGCAGTACTTC. Amino acids: CSASDPSGRYEQYF.

This clonotype was counted at least ten times. The rearrangement links TRBV7-2 to TRBJ2-3; the match to TRBD1 covers 7 bases. Per germline, CDR1 SGHTA and CDR2 FQGNSA. The CDR3 loop spans 15 amino acids. V shed 3 bases and J 5 bases; nucleotides not matched to a gene: 8. The CDR3 reads CASSFDGTERDTQYF. DNA of the CDR3: TGTGCCAGCAGCTTCGACGGGACAGAGAGAGATACGCAGTATTTT.

This clonotype was seen repeatedly, ten times or more. V usage is TRBV3-1 and J usage is TRBJ2-3; D is undetermined. This CDR3 comprises 12 residues. Germline loops: CDR1 LGHDT, CDR2 YNNKEL (reference sequence). Trimming shortened V by 5 bases and J by 6 bases, and 9 bases separated the two germline ends. CDR3 nucleotide sequence: TGTGCCAGCAGCTACAGTCGGGATACGCAGTATTTT. It codes for CASSYSRDTQYF.

This chain uses TRBV15 with TRBJ1-1; TRBD1 matches 8 bases. CDR1 and CDR2 from the germline V gene are LNHNV and YYDKDF (reference sequence). V shed 2 bases, J shed 1 base, and the junction held 3 bases outside the gene matches. The CDR3 length is 15 residues. CDR3 sequence reads: CATSRLRGRNTEAFF. In DNA, the CDR3 is TGTGCCACCAGCAGACTCAGGGGGCGGAACACTGAAGCTTTCTTT. Full variable domain (remainder filled in from reference TRBV15 and TRBJ1-1): DAMVIQNPRYQVTQFGKPVTLSCSQTLNHNVMYWYQQKSSQAPKLLFHYYDKDFNNEADTPDNFQSRRPNTSFCFLDIRSPGLGDTAMYLCATSRLRGRNTEAFFGQGTRLTVV.

This clonotype appeared many times. The chain uses TRBV28 and TRBJ1-3; D unclear. Trimming shortened V by 5 bases and J by 4 bases, and 18 bases separated the two germline ends. The CDR3 runs 16 residues. Per germline, CDR1 MDHEN and CDR2 SYDVKM. CDR3 protein: CASSVSTGRSGNTIYF. DNA of the CDR3: TGTGCCAGCAGTGTGTCGACCGGACGGAGCGGAAACACCATATATTTT. Full variable domain (outside the CDR3, taken from reference TRBV28 and TRBJ1-3): DVKVTQSSRYLVKRTGEKVFLECVQDMDHENMFWYRQDPGLGLRLIYFSYDVKMKEKGDIPEGYSVSREKKERFSLILESASTNQTSMYLCASSVSTGRSGNTIYFGEGSWLTVV.

On this clonotype itself: Compared with germline, one end of the junction differs, possibly owing to a read error. The rearrangement joins TRBV20-1 to TRBJ2-7, with TRBD2 as a possible D gene (7 bases). This CDR3 has 16 residues. Per the germline V gene, CDR1 is DFQATT and CDR2 is SNEGSKA (reference sequence). In DNA form, the CDR3 reads TGCGGTGCTATAGGAAGGGGACGAGGGGGGGCCTACGAGCAGTACTTC. Its protein is CGAIGRGRGGAYEQYF.

This clonotype was detected only a few times. The chain links TRBV30 to TRBJ2-5; TRBD1 agrees at 10 bases. Trimming cost V 1 base and J 0 bases; bases outside gene matches: 2. CDR1 GTSNPN and CDR2 SVGIG come from the germline V gene (reference sequence). The CDR3 loop spans 15 amino acids. The DNA of the CDR3 is TGTGCCTGGAGTGCGGGACAGGGGTACCAAGAGACCCAGTACTTC. It specifies CAWSAGQGYQETQYF.

There are a few counts of this clonotype. The chain combines TRBV11-2 with TRBJ1-3, with TRBD1 matching over 8 bases. Germline V gene lookup returns CDR1 SGHAT and CDR2 FQNNGV. V lost 4 bases to trimming and J lost 16 bases; unmatched junction nucleotides: 9. The CDR3 runs 12 residues. The CDR3 spells CASSSLSGQAYF. The CDR3 nucleotides read TGTGCCAGCAGCTCCTTATCGGGACAGGCGTATTTT.

In this sample, this clonotype turned up a few times. V and J are TRBV27 and TRBJ1-5, with a tentative D call TRBD1 (6 bases). Germline-derived CDR1 and CDR2 are MNHEY and SMNVEV (reference sequence). V gave up 1 base and J gave up 0 bases, with 10 bases separating them. CDR3 length equals 16 residues. CDR3 DNA sequence: TGTGCCAGCAGTTTATACGGACAGCATAGCAATCAGCCCCAGCATTTT. Translating gives CASSLYGQHSNQPQHF.